A single sample gave rise to the 3 T cell receptor beta chains below, sequenced in a study of shared clonotypes between healthy human individuals. Profiled with immunoSEQ multiplex PCR; TCRdb holds only in-frame clones, not every one. The sample shows about 2 million clones, 85% to 95% of them seen only once. The sample consisted of naive CD4+ T cells sorted from blood. Subset meaning: CD45RA+ positively selected. These receptors were obtained from a young man in good health.

The V call is TRBV7-2, the J call TRBJ2-4, with TRBD2 matching 10 bases. CDR3 size: 16 residues. V shed 5 bases and J 6 bases; nucleotides not matched to a gene: 10. The germline V gene has CDR1 SGHTA and CDR2 FQGNSA. CDR3 DNA sequence: TGTGCCAGCAGCATACCAGCGGGGGGGCCGGGAAACATTCAGTACTTC. Its protein product is CASSIPAGGPGNIQYF. Variable domain in full (rest from reference TRBV7-2 and TRBJ2-4): GAGVSQSPSNKVTEKGKDVELRCDPISGHTALYWYRQSLGQGLEFLIYFQGNSAPDKSGLPSDRFSAERTGGSVSTLTIQRTQQEDSAVYLCASSIPAGGPGNIQYFGAGTRLSVL.

A remark on this clone: Other DNA sequences of this sample code for an identical CDR3. The rearrangement uses TRBV2 and TRBJ2-7; no definite D call. Per germline, CDR1 SNHLY and CDR2 FYNNEI. Trimming took off 6 bases at V and 0 bases at J, with 6 bases between the two ends. The CDR3 sequence is 12 residues long. CDR3 in DNA: TGTGCCAGCAGCGCTAGCTCCTACGAGCAGTACTTC. Encoded protein: CASSASSYEQYF. The full variable domain, rest sourced from reference TRBV2 and TRBJ2-7, is EPEVTQTPSHQVTQMGQEVILRCVPISNHLYFYWYRQILGQKVEFLVSFYNNEISEKSEIFDDQFSVERPDGSNFTLKIRSTKLEDSAMYFCASSASSYEQYFGPGTRLTVT.

The chain is built from TRBV6-5 and TRBJ1-1; 8 bases fit TRBD1. The germline CDR1 and CDR2 sequences are MNHEY and SVGAGI. This CDR3 has 16 amino acids. The junction had 8 bases not matched to a gene; V was cut back by 0 bases and J by 5 bases. CDR3 loop: CASSYSGGRGRTEAFF. As DNA, the CDR3 is TGTGCCAGCAGTTACTCGGGGGGCAGGGGGCGAACTGAAGCTTTCTTT.